Below, 30 T cell receptor beta chains from the same sample are listed, as sequenced in a study of T cells in Graves' hyperthyroidism and ophthalmopathy. Amplified regions were TCR beta CDR3 sequences from RNA transcripts. The HTBI primer set was used in a first-round RT-PCR of the TCR CDR3. MiXCR, applied by TCRdb to the multiplex PCR reads, yields one record per CDR3 protein. The sample shows almost 600,000 distinct CDR3 sequences, about 43% of them seen only once. The source material was peripheral blood or thyroid tissue (not recorded which). These receptors were collected from a woman younger than 35 with Graves' hyperthyroidism.

This clonotype was seen many times. The V and J genes are TRBV19 and TRBJ2-2; 9 bases are shared with TRBD1. V dropped 6 bases and J dropped 3; count of bases not matched to a gene: 5. The CDR3 extends over 15 amino acids. Germline CDR1 and CDR2: LNHDA and SQIVND (reference sequence). CDR3: CASRGQGIDTGELFF. The CDR3 DNA reads as TGTGCCAGTAGGGGACAGGGAATCGACACCGGGGAGCTGTTTTTT.

Many counts were recorded for this clonotype. The genes are TRBV5-1 and TRBJ1-5; no clear D. The CDR3 length is 14 residues. Trimming pared 2 bases from V and 2 bases from J, leaving 8 bases between. Germline CDR1 reads SGHRS; CDR2 reads YFSETQ. CDR3 residues: CASSFGWGNQPQHF. The DNA for the CDR3 is TGCGCCAGCAGCTTCGGATGGGGCAATCAGCCCCAGCATTTT.

CDR3 coding DNA: TGTGCCACCAGCAGAGGACAGTCCGATGAGCATTTT. It encodes CATSRGQSDEHF. The chain joins TRBV15 to TRBJ1-5; weak D call: TRBD1 (5 bases). Trimming removed 1 base at V and 14 bases at J, with 12 bases between. There are 12 residues in the CDR3. Germline V gene sequence: CDR1 LNHNV, CDR2 YYDKDF (reference sequence).

There are many counts of this clonotype. V usage is TRBV20-1 and J usage is TRBJ1-2; 7 nucleotides agree with TRBD1. The germline V gene encodes CDR1 DFQATT and CDR2 SNEGSKA (reference sequence). Unmatched junction bases numbered 11, after V lost 3 bases and J lost 4 bases. The CDR3 has 15 residues. CDR3: CSASSSRQGIYGYTF. Here the CDR3 DNA reads TGCAGTGCTAGCAGTTCCCGACAGGGCATCTATGGCTACACCTTC.

In its sample, this clonotype was seen a few times. This sequence joins TRBV5-5 and TRBJ2-5; perhaps TRBD1 as D (5 bases). This CDR3 contains 15 residues. Germline assignment: CDR1 SGHKS and CDR2 YYEKEE (reference sequence). Between the trimmed V and J ends, which lost 4 bases and 2 bases, there was a span of 15 bases. The CDR3 sequence: CASSLGHGLQETQYF. CDR3 DNA sequence: TGTGCCAGCAGCCTTGGACACGGATTACAAGAGACCCAGTACTTC.

The chain links TRBV7-8 to TRBJ2-7; TRBD1 matches at 9 bases. This CDR3 is 15 amino acids long. CDR1 and CDR2 from the germline V gene are SGHVS and FQNEAQ. V lost 5 bases and J lost 5; bases outside the gene matches: 10. The CDR3 loop is CASSPPGTGINEQYF. The CDR3 DNA follows: TGTGCCAGCAGCCCCCCGGGGACAGGGATCAACGAGCAGTACTTC.

Ten or more counts support this clonotype. CDR3 amino acids: CASSQEDQAGETQYF. The CDR3 coding sequence is TGTGCCAGCAGCCAAGAAGATCAAGCGGGAGAGACCCAGTACTTC. The J gene is TRBJ2-5, the V gene TRBV4-2, with a possible D match to TRBD2 (6 bases). The germline gives CDR1 LGHNA, CDR2 YNFKEQ. Trimming left V 0 bases short and J 4 bases short, with 12 bases between. The CDR3 covers 15 residues.

The rearrangement uses TRBV7-2 and TRBJ2-7, with 8 bases aligning to TRBD2. The CDR3 has 18 amino acids. Germline CDR1 SGHTA, CDR2 FQGNSA. V was pared by 5 bases and J by 3 bases, with 18 bases of the junction left unmatched. The CDR3 DNA reads TGTGCCAGCAGCGAACCGGGTCGGGGGGGTAATATCAACTACGAGCAGTACTTC. Translation: CASSEPGRGGNINYEQYF.

The chain joins TRBV25-1 to TRBJ2-7; perhaps TRBD2 as D (6 bases). The CDR3 is 15 residues long. CDR1 MGHDK and CDR2 SYGVNS come from the germline V gene. The ends were cut back, 5 bases at V and 4 bases at J, with 18 bases in the middle. CDR3 amino acids: CASSLLRGLGYEQYF. CDR3 coding DNA: TGTGCCAGCAGTTTACTGCGGGGACTGGGGTACGAGCAGTACTTC.

The V call is TRBV15, the J call TRBJ2-5, with 9 bases that match TRBD2. This CDR3 contains 17 residues. Trimming took 3 bases from V and 5 from J; bases not matched to a gene: 13. The V gene's germline CDR1 is LNHNV and CDR2 YYDKDF (reference sequence). The CDR3 DNA is TGTGCCACCAGCAGGTTCCTTAGCGGGAGCCGTCGGGAGACCCAGTACTTC. Its protein product is CATSRFLSGSRRETQYF.

About this clonotype: A much bigger clone sits one base away, suggesting this may be a read error. The chain is built from TRBV19 and TRBJ1-4; D not certain. From germline, CDR1 is LNHDA and CDR2 SQIVND (reference sequence). This CDR3 has 15 amino acids. Here the CDR3 DNA reads TGTGCCAGTAGTATGCTTCCGGGATCTGCTGAAAACCTGTTTTTT. It yields the protein CASSMLPGSAENLFF.

The chain is built from TRBV11-1 and TRBJ2-1, with D tentatively TRBD1 or TRBD2 (5 bases each). Germline loops: CDR1 SGHAT, CDR2 FQDESV (reference sequence). This CDR3 comprises 14 residues. Trimming took off 8 bases at V and 9 bases at J, with 20 bases between the two ends. In nucleotides, the CDR3 is TGTGCCAGCGGGGACCTAAGGTCTGGTGGTGAGCAGTTCTTC. Its translation is CASGDLRSGGEQFF.

The chain carries TRBV27 and TRBJ2-2, with D possibly being TRBD2 (5 bases). Looked up from germline, CDR1 is MNHEY and CDR2 is SMNVEV (reference sequence). V was trimmed by 3 bases and J by 7 bases, leaving 6 bases between them. This CDR3 contains 12 residues. The CDR3 here is CASSFGGGELFF. The CDR3 nucleotides are TGTGCCAGCAGTTTCGGAGGCGGGGAGCTGTTTTTT.

As regards this clonotype: With a much larger clone just one base away, this may be a read error. The genes are TRBV19 and TRBJ1-4; D call uncertain. Germline assignment: CDR1 LNHDA and CDR2 SQIVND (reference sequence). The CDR3 has 18 amino acids. The DNA of the CDR3 is TGTACCAGTAGTATAAAATTTCACAGCGTTACAACTAATGAAAAACTGTTTTTT. This sequence encodes CTSSIKFHSVTTNEKLFF.

This clonotype has ten or more counts. V usage is TRBV29-1 and J usage is TRBJ1-1, with D unresolved. The CDR3 is 14 amino acids. V lost 3 bases and J 1 base, leaving 12 bases between the germline ends. In germline, CDR1 is SQVTM, CDR2 ANQGSEA. The CDR3 nucleotides read TGCAGCGTTGAGGAGGGTTTGCCGAACACTGAAGCTTTCTTT. Translated: CSVEEGLPNTEAFF.

This clonotype was counted ten times or more. V usage is TRBV19 and J usage is TRBJ1-5; TRBD1 matches at 9 bases. The CDR3 loop spans 16 amino acids. The germline V gene encodes CDR1 LNHDA and CDR2 SQIVND (reference sequence). The V gene end was trimmed by 4 bases and the J gene end by 3 bases; junction bases not matched to a gene: 7. This chain's CDR3 is CASSRPGTGNNQPQHF. CDR3 bases: TGTGCCAGTAGTAGACCCGGGACAGGGAACAATCAGCCCCAGCATTTT.

The J gene is TRBJ2-2, the V gene TRBV25-1, with 7 bases identical to TRBD2. Germline CDR1 is MGHDK and CDR2 is SYGVNS. The length of the CDR3 is 13 residues. CDR3 sequence: CARAGLNTGELFF. Written as DNA, the CDR3 is TGTGCTAGAGCGGGACTCAACACCGGGGAGCTGTTTTTT.

To note about this clonotype: Its ends do not fully match the called genes, so a read error is possible. The chain is built from TRBV20-1 and TRBJ2-7, with 7 bases identical to TRBD2. CDR1 and CDR2 (germline): DFQATT, SNEGSKA (reference sequence). This CDR3 has 14 residues. Here the CDR3 DNA reads TGCAGTGCCAGAGAGCTGGGAGGGAGTTATGAGCAGTACTTC. This encodes CSARELGGSYEQYF.

This clonotype was observed a handful of times. The chain carries TRBV20-1 and TRBJ2-6; unclear D gene. Germline assignment: CDR1 DFQATT and CDR2 SNEGSKA (reference sequence). The CDR3 covers 12 residues. The V end lost 0 bases, the J end lost 4 bases, and 1 base lay between the germline ends. DNA of the CDR3: TGCAGTGCTAGAGAGGGGGCCAACGTCCTGACTTTC. Protein: CSAREGANVLTF.

This clonotype was counted at least ten times. This rearrangement joins TRBV7-2 to TRBJ1-2; D call uncertain. The germline V and J ends were trimmed by 4 bases and 6 bases, with 18 bases remaining between them. This CDR3 has 15 amino acids. The germline gives CDR1 SGHTA, CDR2 FQGNSA. CDR3 loop: CASSSTTGLINGYTF. The DNA of the CDR3 is TGTGCCAGCAGCTCGACGACGGGATTAATTAATGGCTACACCTTC.

The V and J genes are TRBV29-1 and TRBJ1-2, with D tentatively TRBD1 (5 bases). The germline CDR1 and CDR2 sequences are SQVTM and ANQGSEA. V lost 4 bases and J lost 0, with 15 bases in between. The CDR3 covers 15 residues. In nucleotides, the CDR3 is TGCAGCGTTGGCGGGGTGGACAATTCTAACTATGGCTACACCTTC. Amino acid sequence: CSVGGVDNSNYGYTF.

In this sample, this clonotype turned up many times. The rearrangement joins TRBV19 to TRBJ2-7, with 9 bases matching TRBD1. J was trimmed by 2 bases and V by 3 bases; bases with no gene match: 11. The CDR3 loop spans 17 amino acids. Germline V gene sequence: CDR1 LNHDA, CDR2 SQIVND (reference sequence). CDR3 in DNA: TGTGCCAGTAGTATGGGAATCGGGGGACAGGGAGCCTACGAGCAGTACTTC. It encodes CASSMGIGGQGAYEQYF.

This chain links TRBV15 with TRBJ2-6; D is perhaps TRBD1 or TRBD2 (5 bases each). CDR3 length equals 14 residues. Trimming shortened V by 6 bases and J by 3 bases, and 9 bases separated the two germline ends. Per germline, CDR1 LNHNV and CDR2 YYDKDF (reference sequence). The CDR3 DNA sequence: TGTGCCACCAGTACAGGAGGTGGGGCCAACGTCCTGACTTTC. Its protein is CATSTGGGANVLTF.

There are many counts of this clonotype. The chain combines TRBV12-3 or TRBV12-4 with TRBJ2-5, with 9 nucleotides matching TRBD1. V was clipped by 5 bases and J by 1 base; unmatched bases: 5. This CDR3 contains 15 residues. CDR3 region: CASSPGQGIQETQYF. DNA for the CDR3: TGTGCCAGCAGTCCGGGACAGGGAATCCAAGAGACCCAGTACTTC.

This clonotype was seen ten or more times. This sequence joins TRBV12-3 or TRBV12-4 and TRBJ1-6, with TRBD1 as a possible D gene (5 bases). Trimming removed 5 bases at V and 7 bases at J, with 12 bases between. The CDR3 has 14 residues. CDR3 coding DNA: TGTGCCAGCAGTGGGGGATCGGGGAATTCACCCCTCCACTTT. Translated, it gives CASSGGSGNSPLHF.

This clonotype showed up many times. The chain combines TRBV12-3 or TRBV12-4 with TRBJ1-4; D is perhaps TRBD1 (5 bases). V gave up 5 bases and J gave up 6 bases, with 16 bases separating them. This CDR3 has 15 amino acids. CDR3 amino acids: CASSPGQGGDEKLFF. The CDR3, as DNA: TGTGCCAGCAGTCCGGGGCAGGGTGGTGATGAAAAACTGTTTTTT.

The sample holds a few counts of this clonotype. A much larger clone is a single base away; this may be a read error. The gene calls are TRBV5-5 and TRBJ2-7; TRBD1 or TRBD2 may be the D gene (5 bases each). Germline V gene data show CDR1 as SGHKS and CDR2 as YYEKEE (reference sequence). Trimming cost V 3 bases and J 6 bases, with 19 bases left between them. This CDR3 is built from 15 residues. The CDR3 nucleotides read TGTGCCAGCAGCTACCCGGGACCAGCTCTCTCCGAGCAGTACTTC. Amino acid sequence: CASSYPGPALSEQYF.

This clonotype was seen only a few times. The CDR3 DNA reads TGTGCCAGCAGCGTAGAGCCGGGAGGGGGGGAGACCCAGTACTTC. Its translation is CASSVEPGGGETQYF. J is TRBJ2-5 and V is TRBV9; 8 nucleotides line up with TRBD2. There are 15 residues in the CDR3. Germline V gene lookup returns CDR1 SGDLS and CDR2 YYNGEE. After removal of 0 bases from V and 5 bases from J, the junction contained 6 bases not matched to a gene.

J is TRBJ2-7 and V is TRBV11-2; 14 nucleotides match TRBD2. From germline, CDR1 is SGHAT and CDR2 FQNNGV. CDR3 length: 19 residues. Trimming took 4 bases from V and 9 from J; bases not matched to a gene: 20. This CDR3 is CASSYEQTGTSGRTDTQYF. CDR3 DNA sequence: TGTGCCAGCAGCTACGAACAGACCGGGACTAGCGGGAGAACAGATACGCAGTACTTC.

The chain combines TRBV15 with TRBJ1-5, with TRBD1 matching 8 bases. Germline CDR1 reads LNHNV; CDR2 reads YYDKDF (reference sequence). The CDR3 is 15 amino acids. Trimming took 8 bases from V and 7 from J; bases not matched to a gene: 13. Here the CDR3 reads CATSIPGQETQPQHF. CDR3 DNA: TGTGCCACCTCCATTCCGGGACAGGAGACCCAGCCCCAGCATTTT.